A selection of T cell receptor beta chains follows, all from one sample in a study of T-cell memory formation after mild COVID-19. TCRdb reprocessed the 5' RACE reads via MiXCR and lists one record per CDR3 protein. The sample includes 380,000 or so distinct CDR3 sequences, approximately 15% of them seen just once. The sequenced sample was PBMCs or a T cell subset sorted from them (not recorded which). The receptors here all came from a young man who had mild COVID-19 (a few samples of this study predate the infection). Cell type and time point are not known. CDR3s include the opening cysteine and the closing phenylalanine or tryptophan. Each record gives: V gene, D gene, clone size, J gene, CDR3 protein, CDR3 DNA. The D gene is left open where the match is weak. For some rows the clone size is stated as once, few or many, or as a class when expanded; others skip it.

TRBV7-2	TRBD1	NA	TRBJ1-2	CASSLAQGAYGYTF	TGTGCCAGCAGCTTAGCCCAGGGGGCCTATGGCTACACCTTC
TRBV20-1	TRBD1	NA	TRBJ2-1	CSATRTGAGDNEQFF	TGCAGTGCTACCAGGACAGGGGCAGGGGACAATGAGCAGTTCTTC
TRBV14	TRBD1	NA	TRBJ1-4	CASSRGQGWGEKLFF	TGTGCCAGCAGCCGTGGACAGGGATGGGGTGAAAAACTGTTTTTT
TRBV7-6	TRBD1	few	TRBJ2-7	CASSLAPWTGGWGKPYEQYF	TGTGCCAGCAGCTTAGCTCCCTGGACAGGGGGCTGGGGGAAACCCTACGAGCAGTACTTC
TRBV9	NA	NA	TRBJ2-2	CASMSGTNTGELFF	TGTGCCAGCATGTCGGGAACGAACACCGGGGAGCTGTTTTTT
TRBV10-1	NA	many	TRBJ2-2	CASRTNTGELFF	TGCGCCAGCCGGACGAACACCGGGGAGCTGTTTTTT
TRBV20-1	NA	NA	TRBJ1-1	CSARSQHMNTEAFF	TGCAGTGCTAGATCACAGCACATGAACACTGAAGCTTTCTTT
TRBV7-2	TRBD2	few	TRBJ2-4	CASSDLAGGLAKNIQYF	TGTGCCAGCAGCGATTTAGCGGGGGGGTTAGCCAAAAACATTCAGTACTTC
TRBV5-1	NA	NA	TRBJ2-5	CASSPAGFRKTQYF	TGCGCCAGCAGCCCCGCAGGGTTCAGGAAGACCCAGTACTTC
TRBV7-9	TRBD1	NA	TRBJ2-1	CASSIRPTGINEQFF	TGTGCCAGCAGCATCCGACCGACAGGGATCAATGAGCAGTTCTTC
TRBV6-2/TRBV6-3	NA	few	TRBJ2-2	CASSYLRLANTGELFF	TGTGCCAGCAGTTATCTACGGTTGGCGAACACCGGGGAGCTGTTTTTT
TRBV29-1	NA	NA	TRBJ1-4	CSRRVSNEKLFF	TGCAGCCGGCGGGTCTCGAATGAAAAACTGTTTTTT
TRBV7-2	TRBD1	NA	TRBJ1-2	CASSSDRDFGYTF	TGTGCCAGCAGCTCCGACAGGGATTTCGGCTACACCTTC
TRBV5-1	TRBD2	many	TRBJ2-1	CASSHSGASEQFF	TGCGCCAGCAGCCACAGCGGGGCTTCTGAGCAGTTCTTC
TRBV5-5	NA	NA	TRBJ2-1	CASSLAAAVSYNEQFF	TGTGCCAGCAGCTTGGCCGCAGCGGTCTCCTACAATGAGCAGTTCTTC
TRBV5-1	NA	few	TRBJ1-3	CASSKLSSSGNTIYF	TGCGCCAGCAGCAAGCTTTCCAGCTCTGGAAACACCATATATTTT
TRBV12-3/TRBV12-4	NA	NA	TRBJ1-1	CASTLGYTEAFF	TGTGCCAGCACCTTGGGTTACACTGAAGCTTTCTTT
TRBV6-2/TRBV6-3	NA	few	TRBJ2-1	CASSVFRGGEQFF	TGTGCCAGCAGCGTTTTCCGAGGCGGTGAGCAGTTCTTC
TRBV11-2	NA	NA	TRBJ2-3	CASSLAAGKPTDTQYF	TGTGCCAGCAGCTTAGCGGCAGGGAAACCCACAGATACGCAGTATTTT
TRBV10-3	NA	NA	TRBJ2-3	CAISEGIGAGTDTQYF	TGTGCCATCAGTGAAGGAATCGGGGCCGGCACAGATACGCAGTATTTT
TRBV20-1	TRBD1	NA	TRBJ1-3	CSASRGTGNTIYF	TGCAGTGCAAGCAGGGGGACTGGAAACACCATATATTTT
TRBV11-2	NA	NA	TRBJ1-1	CASSWGIQSDTEAFF	TGTGCCAGCAGCTGGGGCATCCAAAGCGACACTGAAGCTTTCTTT
TRBV4-1	TRBD1	NA	TRBJ2-6	CASSQGGQGISGANVLTF	TGCGCCAGCAGCCAAGGGGGACAGGGGATCTCTGGGGCCAACGTCCTGACTTTC
TRBV11-2	NA	many	TRBJ2-5	CASSLIGDKETQYF	TGTGCCAGCAGCTTAATAGGGGATAAGGAGACCCAGTACTTC
TRBV5-1	NA	few	TRBJ2-1	CASSTGGQPYNEQFF	TGCGCCAGCAGTACCGGGGGACAACCCTACAATGAGCAGTTCTTC
TRBV29-1	TRBD1	NA	TRBJ1-3	CSVEEGTGRNTIYF	TGCAGCGTCGAAGAAGGGACAGGGAGAAACACCATATATTTT
TRBV5-1	TRBD1	many	TRBJ1-1	CASSLQGRRTEAFF	TGCGCCAGCAGCTTACAGGGGCGCAGAACTGAAGCTTTCTTT
TRBV7-2	NA	NA	TRBJ2-5	CASSQNEGVSETQYF	TGTGCCAGCAGCCAAAACGAGGGGGTGTCAGAGACCCAGTACTTC
TRBV11-2	NA	NA	TRBJ2-7	CASSSSGTLHYEQYF	TGTGCCAGCAGCTCCTCCGGGACACTTCACTACGAGCAGTACTTC
TRBV6-5	NA	many	TRBJ1-5	CASSYSNGLQGNQPQHF	TGTGCCAGCAGTTACTCGAACGGACTTCAGGGCAATCAGCCCCAGCATTTT
TRBV12-3/TRBV12-4	NA	NA	TRBJ1-6	CASSLERGTYNSPLHF	TGTGCCAGCAGTTTAGAGAGGGGAACCTATAATTCACCCCTCCACTTT
TRBV11-3	NA	few	TRBJ2-3	CASSPGALARDTQYF	TGTGCCAGCAGCCCTGGGGCGCTAGCAAGGGACACGCAGTATTTT
TRBV7-2	NA	NA	TRBJ1-6	CASSFYTGQIGLRPLHF	TGTGCCAGCAGCTTTTACACCGGACAGATCGGACTTCGTCCCCTCCACTTT
TRBV7-2	TRBD1	NA	TRBJ2-7	CASSPGQGEIVIYEQYF	TGTGCCAGCAGCCCAGGACAGGGCGAGATCGTTATCTACGAGCAGTACTTC
TRBV28	NA	few	TRBJ1-4	CASSFGRYNEKLFF	TGTGCCAGCAGTTTCGGAAGATATAATGAAAAACTGTTTTTT
TRBV29-1	NA	NA	TRBJ2-5	CSVDGQETQYF	TGCAGCGTTGACGGCCAAGAGACCCAGTACTTC
TRBV30	TRBD1	many	TRBJ2-3	CAWEGTEASTDTQYF	TGTGCCTGGGAAGGGACAGAAGCTAGCACAGATACGCAGTATTTT
TRBV4-1	NA	few	TRBJ2-7	CASSQEAGLTYEQYF	TGCGCCAGCAGCCAAGAAGCCGGCCTGACCTACGAGCAGTACTTC
TRBV6-6	NA	NA	TRBJ2-7	CASRNADSEQYF	TGTGCCAGCAGGAACGCCGACTCCGAGCAGTACTTC
TRBV4-3	NA	NA	TRBJ1-1	CASSQTGQYTEAFF	TGCGCCAGCAGCCAGACTGGACAGTACACTGAAGCTTTCTTT
TRBV6-2/TRBV6-3	NA	few	TRBJ1-5	CASSFVGGGQPQHF	TGTGCCAGCAGTTTCGTGGGGGGCGGTCAGCCCCAGCATTTT
TRBV20-1	TRBD2	NA	TRBJ2-3	CSARVGIAGGRTDTQYF	TGCAGTGCTAGAGTCGGGATAGCGGGGGGCCGCACAGATACGCAGTATTTT
TRBV11-3	TRBD2	few	TRBJ2-3	CASSLGYRWGSGGPRSTDTQYF	TGTGCCAGCAGCTTAGGGTATCGATGGGGTAGCGGGGGCCCAAGAAGCACAGATACGCAGTATTTT
TRBV7-2	NA	NA	TRBJ2-5	CASSLQGVAQYF	TGTGCCAGCAGCTTACAAGGGGTGGCCCAGTACTTC
TRBV5-1	NA	few	TRBJ2-1	CASSPAAGSDEQFF	TGCGCCAGCAGTCCGGCGGCAGGGAGCGATGAGCAGTTCTTC
TRBV4-1	TRBD2	NA	TRBJ2-5	CASSQWGGGQETQYF	TGCGCCAGCAGCCAATGGGGGGGGGGTCAGGAGACCCAGTACTTC
TRBV10-3	TRBD1	NA	TRBJ1-1	CAISEQGDMNTEAFF	TGTGCCATCAGTGAGCAGGGGGACATGAACACTGAAGCTTTCTTT
TRBV20-1	NA	few	TRBJ1-5	CSARTGHQDQPQHF	TGCAGTGCTAGGACCGGACACCAAGATCAGCCCCAGCATTTT
TRBV5-1	NA	NA	TRBJ2-5	CASSLTREETQYF	TGCGCCAGCAGCTTGACGCGGGAAGAGACCCAGTACTTC
TRBV6-5	NA	few	TRBJ2-3	CASSLGIRTDTQYF	TGTGCCAGCAGTTTGGGGATACGCACAGATACGCAGTATTTT
TRBV10-1	NA	NA	TRBJ2-3	CASSDSLADTQYF	TGCGCCAGCAGTGATTCGCTCGCAGATACGCAGTATTTT
TRBV12-3/TRBV12-4	TRBD1	NA	TRBJ1-1	CASNTYRGPVNTEAFF	TGTGCCAGCAACACGTACAGGGGGCCGGTGAACACTGAAGCTTTCTTT
TRBV6-2/TRBV6-3	TRBD2	many	TRBJ2-5	CASSGSGGQETQYF	TGTGCCAGCAGTGGTAGCGGGGGCCAAGAGACCCAGTACTTC
TRBV4-1	NA	few	TRBJ2-3	CASSLGSGSDTQYF	TGCGCCAGCAGCCTAGGGTCGGGATCGGATACGCAGTATTTT